There are many counts of the clone carrying this T cell receptor beta chain. What it binds is not known. The sample belongs to a study of T cell repertoires in cytomegalovirus infection. Study information: Carrying CMV and the relevant HLA type showed in public TCR beta signatures. Study observations and caveats: The study found HLA-C-restricted CMV-specific TCR beta clonotypes dominating the ex vivo response. Summed frequency of shared TCR beta families picked out CMV carriers who also had the relevant HLA.

Trimming pared 0 bases from V and 6 bases from J, leaving 14 bases between. Germline V CDR1 and CDR2: SGHAT, FQNNGV. The CDR3 has 15 amino acids. TCRdb ran MiXCR on the reads and lists one entry per CDR3 protein. The data contain about 300,000 distinct CDR3 sequences, 9.6% of them singletons. This chain joins TRBV11-2 and TRBJ1-1, with a weak D call TRBD1 (5 bases). The origin of this receptor is a human donor in good health (CMV status not recorded). Some clones in this sample may be carry-over from other donors' samples. The specimen was PBMCs. Here the CDR3 reads CASSLDKGLKSEAFF. In DNA, the CDR3 is TGTGCCAGCAGCTTAGACAAGGGGTTAAAATCTGAAGCTTTCTTT.